The clone carrying this T cell receptor beta chain has only a few counts. Amplified regions were TCR beta CDR3 sequences from RNA transcripts. An initial round of RT-PCR targeting the TCR CDR3 relied on the HTBI primer set. TCRdb independently ran MiXCR on the multiplex PCR reads; one entry per CDR3 protein. The sample holds over 300,000 distinct CDR3 sequences, about 15% seen once. V dropped 0 bases and J dropped 2 bases, with 14 bases sitting between them. The length of the CDR3 is 16 residues. The germline CDR1 and CDR2 sequences are SQVTM and ANQGSEA. These data come from a study of T cells in Graves' hyperthyroidism and ophthalmopathy.

The chain uses TRBV29-1 and TRBJ1-3, with no clear D. The receptor's source is a woman aged 55-69 years with Graves' hyperthyroidism. Sequencing was carried out using blood. The CDR3, as DNA: TGCAGCGTTGAAGAATTGACATCTGATCCTGGAAACACCATATATTTT. Residues: CSVEELTSDPGNTIYF.